These T cell receptor beta chains were read from a single sample in a study of cytotoxic CD8 clonotypes in ibrutinib-treated CLL. Assay used: immunoSEQ multiplex PCR; TCRdb lists only in-frame clones, some missing. Of hundreds of thousands of clones in the sample, less than 75% are singletons; the top ten hold 15%. Sample: PBMCs, taken after 24 months of ibrutinib treatment. The receptor source for this set is a human donor with chronic lymphocytic leukemia. Each CDR3 is given without its conserved first and last residue. Fields, in order: CDR3 protein, J gene, clone size, V gene. Clone size is stated in some rows and not others, as once, few, many or a class when expanded.

CDR3: SVEPLETQY; J: TRBJ2-5; size: .; V: TRBV29-1
CDR3: ASSRVGRHNEQF; J: TRBJ2-1; size: .; V: TRBV28
CDR3: ASSPGRGTGGETQY; J: TRBJ2-5; size: .; V: TRBV5-4
CDR3: ASSLTGKGYTEAF; J: TRBJ1-1; size: .; V: TRBV5-1
CDR3: ASSPWGNPAYEQY; J: TRBJ2-7; size: once; V: TRBV28
CDR3: ASSLRAAGELF; J: TRBJ2-2; size: few; V: TRBV5-1
CDR3: AWSPPGTWGEKLF; J: TRBJ1-4; size: .; V: TRBV30
CDR3: ASSPTSGSVSYEQY; J: TRBJ2-7; size: .; V: TRBV5-4
CDR3: ACTSSAYEQY; J: TRBJ2-7; size: .; V: TRBV30
CDR3: ASSLIGTSTSSYNEQF; J: TRBJ2-1; size: .; V: TRBV7-2
CDR3: ASSLGGLAGGRLEQY; J: TRBJ2-7; size: .; V: TRBV7-8
CDR3: ASSLARGAMTYEQY; J: TRBJ2-7; size: once; V: TRBV5-1
CDR3: ASSPSREDTIY; J: TRBJ1-3; size: .; V: TRBV28
CDR3: ASSVETATGELF; J: TRBJ2-2; size: .; V: TRBV9
CDR3: ASSPILAGLYEQY; J: TRBJ2-7; size: once; V: TRBV7-9
CDR3: ASRPGQGGEKLF; J: TRBJ1-4; size: once; V: TRBV5-1
CDR3: AISGPTDRVYTGELF; J: TRBJ2-2; size: once; V: TRBV10-3
CDR3: ASSLVANTEAF; J: TRBJ1-1; size: .; V: TRBV9
CDR3: ASSNSGISNEQY; J: TRBJ2-7; size: .; V: TRBV11-2
CDR3: AIQESYEQY; J: TRBJ2-7; size: .; V: TRBV10-3
CDR3: ASSLEWTGQEQF; J: TRBJ2-1; size: .; V: TRBV5-1
CDR3: ASSIRPGQGPQH; J: TRBJ1-5; size: .; V: TRBV19
CDR3: AKEISGTGGESYNSPLH; J: TRBJ1-6; size: .; V: TRBV10-1